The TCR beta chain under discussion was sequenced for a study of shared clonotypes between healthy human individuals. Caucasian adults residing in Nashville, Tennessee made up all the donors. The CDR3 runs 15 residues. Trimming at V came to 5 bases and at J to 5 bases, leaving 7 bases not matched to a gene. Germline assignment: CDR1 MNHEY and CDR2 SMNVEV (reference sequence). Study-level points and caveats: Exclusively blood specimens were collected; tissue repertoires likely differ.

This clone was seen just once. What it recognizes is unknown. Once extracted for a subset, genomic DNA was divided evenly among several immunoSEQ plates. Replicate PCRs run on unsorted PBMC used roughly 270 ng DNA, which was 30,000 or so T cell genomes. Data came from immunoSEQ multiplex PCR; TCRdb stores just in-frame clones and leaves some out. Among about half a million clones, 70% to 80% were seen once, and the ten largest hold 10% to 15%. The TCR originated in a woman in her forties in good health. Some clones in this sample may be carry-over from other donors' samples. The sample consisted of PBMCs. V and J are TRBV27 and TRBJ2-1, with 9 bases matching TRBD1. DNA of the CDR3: TGTGCCAGCAGTCAACTCGGACAGGGGAACAATGAGCAGTTCTTC. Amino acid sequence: CASSQLGQGNNEQFF.